This T cell receptor beta chain comes out of a study of T cells after yellow fever vaccination. Template switching with 5'RACE generated the TCR cDNA and added a universal primer site and UMIs. A single record per CDR3 protein comes from TCRdb applying MiXCR to the 5' RACE reads. The sample shows more than 450,000 distinct CDR3 sequences, about a fifth of them seen only once. About this clonotype itself: What it recognizes is unknown.

The CDR3 covers 16 residues. V lost 0 bases, J lost 4 bases, and 17 bases lay in between. CDR1 and CDR2 (germline): SGHNT, YYREEE (reference sequence). Whole-study findings and limits: Post-booster repertoires contained most primary-vaccination clones again (96% CD4, 85% to 90% CD8). It was a weaker secondary response, yet one that peaked faster, at day 5 versus 15. The presence of abundant clonotypes contaminating from the bulk population was possible in FACS-sorted repertoires.

The genes are TRBV5-4 and TRBJ2-7; possibly TRBD2 for D (5 bases). The sequence was obtained from a man between 18 and 29 years old who received the YFV17D yellow fever vaccine. Sequenced material: PBMCs, taken approximately 20 days after the first yellow fever vaccination. CDR3: CASSLGPGLSPYEQYF. The CDR3 nucleotides are TGTGCCAGCAGCTTGGGGCCGGGGTTATCCCCTTACGAGCAGTACTTC.